This record looks at one T cell receptor beta chain sequence and its context. The sample originates from a study of blood T cell repertoires in COVID-19. Produced via immunoSEQ multiplex PCR; TCRdb's table is partial and in-frame only. The data hold over 250,000 clones, with 88% observed a single time. V gave up 8 bases and J gave up 0 bases; unmatched junction bases: 5. Germline V gives CDR1 SQVTM, CDR2 ANQGSEA. CDR3 size: 13 residues. The chain employs TRBV29-1 and TRBJ1-1; TRBD1 matches at 8 bases. The sequence was collected from a woman aged 55 to 70 in a cohort exposed to, infected with or recovered from COVID-19 (not recorded which). The material sequenced was PBMCs or T cells enriched from blood (not recorded which). The CDR3: CSTWTGMNTEAFF. The CDR3 DNA reads TGCAGCACCTGGACAGGGATGAACACTGAAGCTTTCTTT.